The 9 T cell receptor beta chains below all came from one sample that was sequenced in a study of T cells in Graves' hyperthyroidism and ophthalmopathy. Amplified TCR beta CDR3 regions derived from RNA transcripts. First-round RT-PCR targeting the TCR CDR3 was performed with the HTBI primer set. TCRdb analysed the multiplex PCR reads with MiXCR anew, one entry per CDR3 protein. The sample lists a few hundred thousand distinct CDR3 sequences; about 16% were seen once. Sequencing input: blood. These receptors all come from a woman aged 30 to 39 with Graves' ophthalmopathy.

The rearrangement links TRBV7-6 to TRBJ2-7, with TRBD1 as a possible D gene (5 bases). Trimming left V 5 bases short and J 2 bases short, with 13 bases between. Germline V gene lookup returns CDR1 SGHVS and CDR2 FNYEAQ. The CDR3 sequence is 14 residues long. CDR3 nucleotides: TGTGCCAGCAGCACAGGATACCCACCCTACGAGCAGTACTTC. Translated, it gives CASSTGYPPYEQYF.

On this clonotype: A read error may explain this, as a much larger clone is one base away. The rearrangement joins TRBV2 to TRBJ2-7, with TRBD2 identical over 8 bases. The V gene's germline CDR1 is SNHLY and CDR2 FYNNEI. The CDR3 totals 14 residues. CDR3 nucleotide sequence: TGTACCAGCAGTGACGGTCTAGCGGGCTACGAGCAGTACTTC. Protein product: CTSSDGLAGYEQYF. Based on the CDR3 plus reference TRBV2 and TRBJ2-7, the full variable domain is EPEVTQTPSHQVTQMGQEVILRCVPISNHLYFYWYRQILGQKVEFLVSFYNNEISEKSEIFDDQFSVERPDGSNFTLKIRSTKLEDSAMYFCTSSDGLAGYEQYFGPGTRLTVT.

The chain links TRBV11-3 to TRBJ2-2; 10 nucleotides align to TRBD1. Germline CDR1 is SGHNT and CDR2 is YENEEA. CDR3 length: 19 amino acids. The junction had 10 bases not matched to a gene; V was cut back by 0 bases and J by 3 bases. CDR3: CASSLDGDRGHLYTGELFF. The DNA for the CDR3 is TGTGCCAGCAGCTTAGATGGCGACAGGGGGCATCTTTACACCGGGGAGCTGTTTTTT.

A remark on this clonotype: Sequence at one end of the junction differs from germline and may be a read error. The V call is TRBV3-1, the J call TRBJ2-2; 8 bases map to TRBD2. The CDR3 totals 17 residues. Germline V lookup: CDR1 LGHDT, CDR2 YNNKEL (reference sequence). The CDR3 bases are TGTGCCAGCAGCCAAGGATTCGGCGGGAGGTACACCGGGGAGCTGGTTTTT. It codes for CASSQGFGGRYTGELVF. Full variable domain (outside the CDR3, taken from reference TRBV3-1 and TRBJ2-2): DTAVSQTPKYLVTQMGNDKSIKCEQNLGHDTMYWYKQDSKKFLKIMFSYNNKELIINETVPNRFSPKSPDKAHLNLHINSLELGDSAVYFCASSQGFGGRYTGELVFGEGSRLTVL.

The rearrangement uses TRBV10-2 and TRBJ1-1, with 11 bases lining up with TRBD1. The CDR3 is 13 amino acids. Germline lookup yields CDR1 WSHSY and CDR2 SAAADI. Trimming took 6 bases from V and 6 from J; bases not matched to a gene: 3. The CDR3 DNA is TGCGCCAGCAGCGGACAGGGGGCCGCTGAAGCTTTCTTT. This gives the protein CASSGQGAAEAFF.

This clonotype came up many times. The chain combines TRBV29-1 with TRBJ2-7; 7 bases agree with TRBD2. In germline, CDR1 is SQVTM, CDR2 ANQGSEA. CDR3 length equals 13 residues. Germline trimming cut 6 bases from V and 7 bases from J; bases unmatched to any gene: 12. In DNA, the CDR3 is TGCAGCGTGACGGTCGGGGGGACGGGAGAGCAGTACTTC. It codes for CSVTVGGTGEQYF.

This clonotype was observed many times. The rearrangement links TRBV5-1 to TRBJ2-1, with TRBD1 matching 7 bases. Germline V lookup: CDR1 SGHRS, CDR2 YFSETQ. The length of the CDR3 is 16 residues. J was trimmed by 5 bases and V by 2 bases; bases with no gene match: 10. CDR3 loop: CASSLRWTGLNNEQFF. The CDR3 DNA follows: TGCGCCAGCAGCTTACGATGGACAGGCCTAAACAATGAGCAGTTCTTC.

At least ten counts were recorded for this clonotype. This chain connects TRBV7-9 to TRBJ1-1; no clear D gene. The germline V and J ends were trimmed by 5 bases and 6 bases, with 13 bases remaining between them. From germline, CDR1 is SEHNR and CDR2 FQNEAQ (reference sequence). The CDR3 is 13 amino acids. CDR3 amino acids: CASSHNSGPEAFF. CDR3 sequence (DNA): TGTGCCAGCAGCCATAACTCTGGCCCTGAAGCTTTCTTT.

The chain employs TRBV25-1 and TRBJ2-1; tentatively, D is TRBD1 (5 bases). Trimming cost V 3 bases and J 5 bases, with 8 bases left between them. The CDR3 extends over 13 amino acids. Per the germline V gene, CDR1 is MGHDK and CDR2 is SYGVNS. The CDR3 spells CASSEPGNNEQFF. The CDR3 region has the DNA TGTGCCAGCAGTGAGCCAGGGAACAATGAGCAGTTCTTC. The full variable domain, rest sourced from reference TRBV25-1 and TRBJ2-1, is EADIYQTPRYLVIGTGKKITLECSQTMGHDKMYWYQQDPGMELHLIHYSYGVNSTEKGDLSSESTVSRIRTEHFPLTLESARPSHTSQYLCASSEPGNNEQFFGPGTRLTVL.